This T cell receptor beta chain was obtained from a study of breast tumors, draining lymph nodes, adjacent tissues (TCRdb year 2016). Broadly, across the study: TCR beta repertoires were compared across tumor, adjacent nontumor tissue and axillary lymph nodes obtained from breast cancer patients. In human breast cancer, the study set out to assess how tumor, surrounding tissue and draining lymph node repertoires relate to one another and whether T cells might be exchanged between them.

Sequencing relied on an Illumina HiSeq 2000. Multiplex PCR amplification was used to generate the TCR beta chain libraries. High-throughput sequencing was used to analyze the amplified TCR beta chain products. TCRdb reworked the public reads: Q25 trimming with fastp, MiXCR clone assembly, productive beta chains retained. One record per CDR3 amino acid sequence lists the most common genes and DNA. This sample is represented by 200,000 or so distinct CDR3 sequences; approximately 30% of them were singletons. 4% to 5.5% of the sample is in the top ten clones. The lymph node samples were taken from the axillary draining lymph nodes of breast cancer patients. The research as a whole found: T-cell repertoire diversity in tumors was found to be lower than in lymph nodes but higher than in nontumor tissue, and preferential V and J gene usage was observed. The data were considered consistent with most tumor T cells being derived from the lymph node and subsequently expanding within tumor tissue. The conclusion that tumor T cells originate in lymph nodes was presented as consistent with a hypothesis rather than as directly demonstrated. The similarity between tumor and nontumor tissue repertoires was significantly greater in luminal-like breast cancer than in basal-like breast cancer.

As for this clonotype: The specificity of this receptor is unknown. A read error is possible here, since a much larger clone lies one base away.

The receptor was derived from a female donor with breast cancer. Some clones in this sample may be carry-over from other donors' samples. Source material: axillary lymph node tissue.

The sequence in DNA is TGCGCCAGCAGCTTGGTGGCAGGGAAGAGCGAGCAGTACTTC. It codes for CASSLVAGKSEQYF. The chain was built from TRBV5-1 and TRBJ2-7; D gene: possibly TRBD1, on 5 matching bases. The germline V gene sets CDR1 to SGHRS and CDR2 to YFSETQ. Measured from the cysteine to the phenylalanine, the CDR3 is 14 residues long. Only the CDR3 part of the read is kept: 42 bases, read in frame from the first base. V loses 0 bases of germline sequence and J loses 6 bases, and the interval between the two ends is 13 bases.